This entry features one T cell receptor (beta chain) sequence. The antigen remains unidentified. Clones were sequenced by immunoSEQ multiplex PCR, and TCRdb holds only the in-frame ones, with some missing. Here the sample spans 30,000 to 45,000 clones, around four fifths being singletons. Germline values: CDR1 SGHRS, CDR2 YFSETQ. The junction had 6 bases not matched to a gene; V was cut back by 3 bases and J by 0 bases. The length of the CDR3 is 19 residues. This sample is drawn from a study of OX40 agonist ivuxolimab in advanced cancers. Study findings and constraints: Doses of 0.1 to 3.0 mg/kg were accompanied by clonal expansion of CD4+ and CD8+ blood T cells by week 6. CD8+ T cells (on average) carried more expanded clones than CD4+ T cells.

This TCR came from an adult with an advanced solid tumor such as melanoma, head and neck, liver or kidney cancer. V is TRBV5-1 and J is TRBJ2-1; 16 bases fit TRBD2. Sample: CD4+ or CD8+ T cells sorted from blood, taken in a trial of the OX40 agonist ivuxolimab. The CDR3 loop is CASSSPGTSGGGSYNEQFF. The CDR3 DNA sequence: TGCGCCAGCAGCTCCCCCGGGACTAGCGGGGGGGGCTCCTACAATGAGCAGTTCTTC.